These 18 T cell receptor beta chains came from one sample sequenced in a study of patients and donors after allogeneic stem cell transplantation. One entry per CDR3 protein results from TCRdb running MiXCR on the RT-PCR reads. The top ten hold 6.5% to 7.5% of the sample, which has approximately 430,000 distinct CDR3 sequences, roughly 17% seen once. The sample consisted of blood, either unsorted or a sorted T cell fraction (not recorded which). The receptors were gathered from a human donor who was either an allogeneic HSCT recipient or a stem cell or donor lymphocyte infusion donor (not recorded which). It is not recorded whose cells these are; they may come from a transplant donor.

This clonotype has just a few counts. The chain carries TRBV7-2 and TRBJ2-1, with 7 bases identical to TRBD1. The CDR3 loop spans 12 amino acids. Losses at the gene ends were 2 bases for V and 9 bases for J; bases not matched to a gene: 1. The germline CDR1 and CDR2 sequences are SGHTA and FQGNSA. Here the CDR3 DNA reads TGTGCCAGCAGCTTAAACAGGGGTGAGCAGTTCTTC. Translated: CASSLNRGEQFF.

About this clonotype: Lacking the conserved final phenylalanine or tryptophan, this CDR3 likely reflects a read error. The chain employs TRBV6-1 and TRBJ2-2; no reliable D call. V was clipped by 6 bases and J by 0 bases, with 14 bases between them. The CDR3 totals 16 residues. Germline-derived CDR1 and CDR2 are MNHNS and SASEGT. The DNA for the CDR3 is TGTGCCAGCAGCTCCCCACACCCTTCGAACACCGGGGAGCTGTTTCTT. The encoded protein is CASSSPHPSNTGELFL.

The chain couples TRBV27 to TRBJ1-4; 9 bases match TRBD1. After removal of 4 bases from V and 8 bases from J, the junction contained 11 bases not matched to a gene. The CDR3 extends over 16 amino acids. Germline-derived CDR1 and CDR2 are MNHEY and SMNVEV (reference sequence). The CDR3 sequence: CASSSFYGDRDEKLFF. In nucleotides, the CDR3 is TGTGCCAGCAGTTCCTTCTATGGGGACAGGGACGAAAAACTGTTTTTT.

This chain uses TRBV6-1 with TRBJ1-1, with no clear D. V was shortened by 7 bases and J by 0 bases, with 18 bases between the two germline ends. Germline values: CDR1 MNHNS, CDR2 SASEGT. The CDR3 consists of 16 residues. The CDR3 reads CASKPLSRGMNTEAFF. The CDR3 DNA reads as TGTGCCAGCAAACCCCTATCGCGGGGAATGAACACTGAAGCTTTCTTT.

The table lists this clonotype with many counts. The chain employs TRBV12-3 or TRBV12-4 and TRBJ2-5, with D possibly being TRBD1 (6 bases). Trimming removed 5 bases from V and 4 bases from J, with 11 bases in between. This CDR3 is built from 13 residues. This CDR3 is CASSAGQLETQYF. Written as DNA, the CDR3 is TGTGCCAGCAGTGCCGGACAGTTAGAGACCCAGTACTTC.

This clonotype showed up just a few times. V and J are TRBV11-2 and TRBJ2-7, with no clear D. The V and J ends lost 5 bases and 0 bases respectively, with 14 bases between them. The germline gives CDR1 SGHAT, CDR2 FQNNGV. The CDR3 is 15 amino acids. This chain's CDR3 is CASSPLFRRSYEQYF. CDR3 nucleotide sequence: TGTGCCAGCAGCCCCCTATTCCGACGCTCCTACGAGCAGTACTTC.

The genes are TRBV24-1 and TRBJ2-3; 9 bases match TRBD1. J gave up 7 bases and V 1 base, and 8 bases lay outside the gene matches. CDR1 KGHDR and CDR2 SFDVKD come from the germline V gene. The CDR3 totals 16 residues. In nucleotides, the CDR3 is TGTGCCACCAGTGATTTAGGGGGACAGGGTTCAAATACGCAGTATTTT. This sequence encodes CATSDLGGQGSNTQYF.

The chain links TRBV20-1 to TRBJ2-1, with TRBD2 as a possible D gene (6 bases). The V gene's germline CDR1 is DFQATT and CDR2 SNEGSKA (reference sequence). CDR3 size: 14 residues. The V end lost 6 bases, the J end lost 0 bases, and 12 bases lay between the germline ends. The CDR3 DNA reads TGCAGTGCGTCCCTGCGGGGCTCCTACAATGAGCAGTTCTTC. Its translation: CSASLRGSYNEQFF.

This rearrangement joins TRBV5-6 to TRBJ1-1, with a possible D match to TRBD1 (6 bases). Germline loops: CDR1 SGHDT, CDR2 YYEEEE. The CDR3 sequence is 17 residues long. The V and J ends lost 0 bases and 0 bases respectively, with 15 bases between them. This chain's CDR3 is CASSLVLGAAMNTEAFF. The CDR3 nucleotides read TGTGCCAGCAGCTTGGTGCTGGGGGCCGCCATGAACACTGAAGCTTTCTTT.

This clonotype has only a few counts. The CDR3 DNA sequence: TGTGCCAGCAGCTTAGAACCGGACAGGGCGGAGCAGTACTTC. Amino acids: CASSLEPDRAEQYF. The chain has TRBV7-9 and TRBJ2-7; 8 bases align to TRBD1. The CDR3 is 14 amino acids. Germline V gene lookup returns CDR1 SEHNR and CDR2 FQNEAQ (reference sequence). Trimming cost V 1 base and J 7 bases; bases outside gene matches: 6.

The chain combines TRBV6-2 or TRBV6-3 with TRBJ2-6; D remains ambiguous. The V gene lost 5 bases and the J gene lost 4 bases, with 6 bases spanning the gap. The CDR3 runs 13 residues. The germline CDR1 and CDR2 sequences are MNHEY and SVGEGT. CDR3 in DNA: TGTGCCAGCAGTCCCTTCGGGGCCAACGTCCTGACTTTC. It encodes CASSPFGANVLTF.

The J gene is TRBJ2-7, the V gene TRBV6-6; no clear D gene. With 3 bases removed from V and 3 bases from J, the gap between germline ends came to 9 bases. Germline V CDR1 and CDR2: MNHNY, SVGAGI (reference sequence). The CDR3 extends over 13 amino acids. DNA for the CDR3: TGTGCCAGCAGTTATCAGCAGGTCTACGAGCAGTACTTC. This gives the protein CASSYQQVYEQYF.

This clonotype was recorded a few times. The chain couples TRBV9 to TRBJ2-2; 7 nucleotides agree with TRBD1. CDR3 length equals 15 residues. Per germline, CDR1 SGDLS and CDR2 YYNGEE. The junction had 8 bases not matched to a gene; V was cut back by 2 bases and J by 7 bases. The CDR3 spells CASSVDPQGVGELFF. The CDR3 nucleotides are TGTGCCAGCAGCGTGGATCCCCAGGGGGTCGGGGAGCTGTTTTTT.

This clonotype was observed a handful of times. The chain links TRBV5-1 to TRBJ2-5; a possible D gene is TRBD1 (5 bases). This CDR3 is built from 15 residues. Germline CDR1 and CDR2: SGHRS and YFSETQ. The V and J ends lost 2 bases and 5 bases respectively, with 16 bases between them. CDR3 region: CASSLAGSVLETQYF. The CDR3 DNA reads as TGCGCCAGCAGCTTAGCAGGGTCGGTTTTGGAGACCCAGTACTTC.

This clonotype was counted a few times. CDR3 DNA: TGTGCCAGCATTCCGGGACAGGGTCCGCAGTTCTTC. Protein sequence: CASIPGQGPQFF. The chain couples TRBV2 to TRBJ2-1, with TRBD1 matching 9 bases. The V gene's germline CDR1 is SNHLY and CDR2 FYNNEI. Trimming cost V 7 bases and J 12 bases; bases outside gene matches: 7. The CDR3 has 12 amino acids.

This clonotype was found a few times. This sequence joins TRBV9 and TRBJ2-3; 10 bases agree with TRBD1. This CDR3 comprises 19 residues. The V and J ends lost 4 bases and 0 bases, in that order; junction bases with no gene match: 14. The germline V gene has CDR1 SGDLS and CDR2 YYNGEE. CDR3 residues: CASSKTGGGLARSTDTQYF. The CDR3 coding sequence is TGTGCCAGCAGCAAGACAGGGGGCGGTTTGGCTCGAAGCACAGATACGCAGTATTTT.

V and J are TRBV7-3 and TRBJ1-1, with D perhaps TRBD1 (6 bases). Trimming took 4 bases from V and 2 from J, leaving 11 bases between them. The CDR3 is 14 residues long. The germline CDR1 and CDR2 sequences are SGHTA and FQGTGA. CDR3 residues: CASSSPDRNTEAFF. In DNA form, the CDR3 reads TGTGCCAGCAGCTCCCCGGACAGAAACACTGAAGCTTTCTTT.

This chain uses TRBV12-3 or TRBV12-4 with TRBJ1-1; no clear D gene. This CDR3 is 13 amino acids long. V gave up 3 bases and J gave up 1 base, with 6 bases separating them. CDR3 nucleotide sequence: TGTGCCAGCAGTTTCCTGGAGAACACTGAAGCTTTCTTT. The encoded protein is CASSFLENTEAFF.